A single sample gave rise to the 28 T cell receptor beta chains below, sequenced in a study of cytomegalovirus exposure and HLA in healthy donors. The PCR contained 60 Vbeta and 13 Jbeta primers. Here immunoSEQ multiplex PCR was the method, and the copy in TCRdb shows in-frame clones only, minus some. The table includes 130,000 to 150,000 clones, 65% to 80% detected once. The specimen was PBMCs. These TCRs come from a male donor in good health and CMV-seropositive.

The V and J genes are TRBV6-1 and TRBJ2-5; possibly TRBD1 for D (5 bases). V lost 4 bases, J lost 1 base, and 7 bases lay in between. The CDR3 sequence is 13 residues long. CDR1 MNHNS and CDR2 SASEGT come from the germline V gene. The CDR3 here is CASSGQIQETQYF. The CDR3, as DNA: TGTGCCAGCAGTGGACAGATCCAAGAGACCCAGTACTTC.

The CDR3 here is CASGLVAGGTGELFF. The DNA of the CDR3 is TGTGCTAGTGGTTTGGTTGCGGGTGGCACCGGGGAGCTGTTTTTT. V and J are TRBV12-5 and TRBJ2-2, with D maybe TRBD2 (5 bases). The CDR3 totals 15 residues. V dropped 0 bases and J dropped 4 bases, with 9 bases sitting between them. Germline V lookup: CDR1 LGHNT, CDR2 FRNRAP.

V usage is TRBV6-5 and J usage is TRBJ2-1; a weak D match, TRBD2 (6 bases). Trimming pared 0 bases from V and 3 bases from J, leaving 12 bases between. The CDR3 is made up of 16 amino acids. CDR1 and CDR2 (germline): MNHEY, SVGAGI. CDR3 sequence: CASSYSQPGLYNEQFF. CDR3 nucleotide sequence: TGTGCCAGCAGTTACTCCCAACCGGGACTCTACAATGAGCAGTTCTTC.

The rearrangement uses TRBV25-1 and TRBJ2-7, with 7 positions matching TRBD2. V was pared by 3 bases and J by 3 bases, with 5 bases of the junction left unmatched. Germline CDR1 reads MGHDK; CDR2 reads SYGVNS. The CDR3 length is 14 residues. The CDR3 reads CASSEQGGSYEQYF. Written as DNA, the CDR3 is TGTGCCAGCAGTGAGCAGGGAGGGAGCTACGAGCAGTACTTC.

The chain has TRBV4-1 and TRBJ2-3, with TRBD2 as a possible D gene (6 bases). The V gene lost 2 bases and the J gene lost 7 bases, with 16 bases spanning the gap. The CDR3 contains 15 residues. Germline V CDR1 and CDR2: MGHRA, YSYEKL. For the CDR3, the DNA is TGCGCCAGCAGCCAAAACGAGCGGGTGGTATATACGCAGTATTTT. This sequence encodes CASSQNERVVYTQYF.

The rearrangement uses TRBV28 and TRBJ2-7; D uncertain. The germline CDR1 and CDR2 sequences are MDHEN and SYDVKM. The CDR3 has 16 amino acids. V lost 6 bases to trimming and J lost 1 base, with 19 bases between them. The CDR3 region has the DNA TGTGCCAGCAGCGACTTGACGCTCCGTGGGTCCTACGAGCAGTACTTC. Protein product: CASSDLTLRGSYEQYF.

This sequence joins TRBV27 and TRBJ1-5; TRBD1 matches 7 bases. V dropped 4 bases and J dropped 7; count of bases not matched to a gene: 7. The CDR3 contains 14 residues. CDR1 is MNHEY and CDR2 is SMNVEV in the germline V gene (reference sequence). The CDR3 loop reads CASSSDRFQQPQHF. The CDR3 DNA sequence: TGTGCCAGCAGTTCGGACAGGTTTCAACAGCCCCAGCATTTT.

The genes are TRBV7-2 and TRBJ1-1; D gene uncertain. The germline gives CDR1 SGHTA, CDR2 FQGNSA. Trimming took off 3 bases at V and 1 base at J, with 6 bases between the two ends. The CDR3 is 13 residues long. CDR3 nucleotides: TGTGCCAGCAGCTTCCCCGGGAACACTGAAGCTTTCTTT. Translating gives CASSFPGNTEAFF.

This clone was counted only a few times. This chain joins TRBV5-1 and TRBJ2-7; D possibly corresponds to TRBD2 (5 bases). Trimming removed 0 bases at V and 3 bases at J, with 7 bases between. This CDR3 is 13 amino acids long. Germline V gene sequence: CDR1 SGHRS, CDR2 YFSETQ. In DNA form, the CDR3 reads TGCGCCAGCAGCTTGGCTCGGGACTACGAGCAGTACTTC. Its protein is CASSLARDYEQYF. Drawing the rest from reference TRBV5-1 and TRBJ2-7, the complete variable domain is KAGVTQTPRYLIKTRGQQVTLSCSPISGHRSVSWYQQTPGQGLQFLFEYFSETQRNKGNFPGRFSGRQFSNSRSEMNVSTLELGDSALYLCASSLARDYEQYFGPGTRLTVT.

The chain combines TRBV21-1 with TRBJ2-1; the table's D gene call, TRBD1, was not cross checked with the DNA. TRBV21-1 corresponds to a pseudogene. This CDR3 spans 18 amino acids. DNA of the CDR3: TGTGCCAGCAGCAAAGCTCGTATGACAGGGGGCTACTACAATGAGCAGTTCTTC. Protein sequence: CASSKARMTGGYYNEQFF.

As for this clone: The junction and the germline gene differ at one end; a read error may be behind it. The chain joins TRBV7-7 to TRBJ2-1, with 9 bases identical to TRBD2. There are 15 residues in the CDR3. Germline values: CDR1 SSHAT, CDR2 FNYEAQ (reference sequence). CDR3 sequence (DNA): TGTGCTAGCAGCTCGCATCACGGGGCGGGGGGGGAGCAGTTCTTC. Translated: CASSSHHGAGGEQFF.

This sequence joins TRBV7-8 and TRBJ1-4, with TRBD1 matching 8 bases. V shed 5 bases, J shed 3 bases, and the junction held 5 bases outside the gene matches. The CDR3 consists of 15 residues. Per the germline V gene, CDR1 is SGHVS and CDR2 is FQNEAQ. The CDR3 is CASSTGQGSNEKLFF. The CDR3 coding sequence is TGTGCCAGCAGCACTGGACAGGGTTCTAATGAAAAACTGTTTTTT.

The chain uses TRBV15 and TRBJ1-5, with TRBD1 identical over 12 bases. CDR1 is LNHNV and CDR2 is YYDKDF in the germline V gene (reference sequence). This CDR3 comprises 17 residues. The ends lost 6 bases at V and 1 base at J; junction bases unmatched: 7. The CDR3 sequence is CATRPGQGAWSNQPQHF. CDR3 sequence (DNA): TGTGCCACCAGACCGGGACAGGGGGCGTGGAGCAATCAGCCCCAGCATTTT.

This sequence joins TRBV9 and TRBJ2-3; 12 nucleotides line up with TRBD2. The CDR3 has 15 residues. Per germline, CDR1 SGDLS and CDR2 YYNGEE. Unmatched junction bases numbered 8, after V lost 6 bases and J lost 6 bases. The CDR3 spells CASNPSGGALDTQYF. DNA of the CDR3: TGTGCCAGCAATCCTAGCGGGGGGGCCCTCGATACGCAGTATTTT.

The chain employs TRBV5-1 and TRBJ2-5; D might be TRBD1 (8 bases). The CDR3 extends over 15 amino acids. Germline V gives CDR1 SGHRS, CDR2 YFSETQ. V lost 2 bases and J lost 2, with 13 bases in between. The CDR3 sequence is CASSFPQGGQETQYF. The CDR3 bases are TGCGCCAGCAGCTTCCCACAGGGGGGGCAAGAGACCCAGTACTTC.

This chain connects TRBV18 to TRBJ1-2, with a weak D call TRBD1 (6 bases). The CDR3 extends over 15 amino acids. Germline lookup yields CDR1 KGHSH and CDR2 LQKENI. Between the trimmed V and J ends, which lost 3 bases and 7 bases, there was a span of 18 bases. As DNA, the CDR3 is TGTGCCAGCTCACCCGGACTGCGGACAGCCGGTGGCTACACCTTC. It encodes CASSPGLRTAGGYTF.

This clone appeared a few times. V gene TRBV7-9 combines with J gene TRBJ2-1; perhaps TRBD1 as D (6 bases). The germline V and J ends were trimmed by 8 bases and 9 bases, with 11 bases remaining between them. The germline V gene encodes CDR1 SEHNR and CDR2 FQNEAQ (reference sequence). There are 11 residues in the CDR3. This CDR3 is CASQTGTEQFF. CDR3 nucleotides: TGTGCCAGCCAAACAGGGACTGAGCAGTTCTTC.

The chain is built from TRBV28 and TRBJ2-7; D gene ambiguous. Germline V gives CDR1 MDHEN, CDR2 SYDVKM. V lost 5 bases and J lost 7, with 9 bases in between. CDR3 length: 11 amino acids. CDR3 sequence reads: CASSRSREQYF. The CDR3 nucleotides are TGTGCCAGCAGTCGGTCGCGTGAGCAGTACTTC.

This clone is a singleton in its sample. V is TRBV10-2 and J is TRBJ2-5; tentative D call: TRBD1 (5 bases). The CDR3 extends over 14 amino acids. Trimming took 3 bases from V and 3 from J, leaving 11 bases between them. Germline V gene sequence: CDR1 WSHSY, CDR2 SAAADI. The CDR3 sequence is CASSDGRAKETQYF. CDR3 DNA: TGCGCCAGCAGTGACGGCAGGGCGAAAGAGACCCAGTACTTC.

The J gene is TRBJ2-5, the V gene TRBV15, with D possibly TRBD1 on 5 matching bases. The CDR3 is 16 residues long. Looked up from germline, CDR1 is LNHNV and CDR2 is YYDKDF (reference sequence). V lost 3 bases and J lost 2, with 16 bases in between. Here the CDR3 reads CATSRGRGAKQETQYF. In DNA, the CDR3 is TGTGCCACCAGCAGGGGTCGTGGGGCTAAGCAAGAGACCCAGTACTTC.

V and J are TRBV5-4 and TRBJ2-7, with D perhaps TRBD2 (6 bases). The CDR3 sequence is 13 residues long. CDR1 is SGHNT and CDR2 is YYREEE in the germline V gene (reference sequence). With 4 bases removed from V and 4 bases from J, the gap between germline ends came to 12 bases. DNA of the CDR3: TGTGCCAGCAGCCAACTAGCTGAGTACGAGCAGTACTTC. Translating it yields CASSQLAEYEQYF.

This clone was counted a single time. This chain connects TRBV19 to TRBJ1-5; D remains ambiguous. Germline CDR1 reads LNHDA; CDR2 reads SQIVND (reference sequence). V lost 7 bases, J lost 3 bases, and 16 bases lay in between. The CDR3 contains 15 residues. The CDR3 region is CASTLASWINQPQHF. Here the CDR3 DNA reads TGTGCCAGTACCTTAGCCTCGTGGATCAATCAGCCCCAGCATTTT. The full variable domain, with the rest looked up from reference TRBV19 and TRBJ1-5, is DGGITQSPKYLFRKEGQNVTLSCEQNLNHDAMYWYRQDPGQGLRLIYYSQIVNDFQKGDIAEGYSVSREKKESFPLTVTSAQKNPTAFYLCASTLASWINQPQHFGDGTRLSIL.

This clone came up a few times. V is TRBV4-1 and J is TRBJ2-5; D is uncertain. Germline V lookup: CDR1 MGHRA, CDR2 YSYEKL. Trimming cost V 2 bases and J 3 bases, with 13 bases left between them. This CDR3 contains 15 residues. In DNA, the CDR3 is TGCGCCAGCAGCCAATTTGACGTTGGAGAAGAGACCCAGTACTTC. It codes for CASSQFDVGEETQYF.

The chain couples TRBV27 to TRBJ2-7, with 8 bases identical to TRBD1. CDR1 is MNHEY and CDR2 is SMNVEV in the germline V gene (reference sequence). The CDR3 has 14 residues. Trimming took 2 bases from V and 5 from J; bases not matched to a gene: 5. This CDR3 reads CASSLIGQGHEQYF. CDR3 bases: TGTGCCAGCAGTTTAATCGGACAGGGACACGAGCAGTACTTC.

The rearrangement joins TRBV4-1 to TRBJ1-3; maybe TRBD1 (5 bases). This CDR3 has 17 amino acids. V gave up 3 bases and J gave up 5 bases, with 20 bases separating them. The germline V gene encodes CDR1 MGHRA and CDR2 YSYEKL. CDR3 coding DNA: TGCGCCAGCAGCCAGTTACCAACAGGTAGCCGAAGAAACACCATATATTTT. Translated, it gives CASSQLPTGSRRNTIYF.

The CDR3 coding sequence is TGTGCCATCAGTTCAGGGGGCGAACAGCCCCAGCATTTT. This codes for CAISSGGEQPQHF. The J gene is TRBJ1-5, the V gene TRBV10-3, with 8 bases matching TRBD1. J was trimmed by 7 bases and V by 5 bases; bases with no gene match: 4. The CDR3 is 13 amino acids. Germline values: CDR1 ENHRY, CDR2 SYGVKD.

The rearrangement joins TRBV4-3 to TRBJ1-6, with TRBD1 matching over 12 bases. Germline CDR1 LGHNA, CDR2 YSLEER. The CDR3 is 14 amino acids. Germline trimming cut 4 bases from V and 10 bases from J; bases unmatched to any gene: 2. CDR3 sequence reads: CASSLGTGGSPLHF. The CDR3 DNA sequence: TGCGCCAGCAGCCTTGGGACAGGGGGCTCACCCCTCCACTTT.

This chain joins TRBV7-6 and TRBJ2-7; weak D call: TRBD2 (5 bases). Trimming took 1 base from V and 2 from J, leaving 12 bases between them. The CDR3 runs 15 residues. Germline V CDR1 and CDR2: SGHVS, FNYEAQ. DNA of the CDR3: TGTGCCAGCAGCTTAGTGCTCGGGGTAACCTACGAGCAGTACTTC. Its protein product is CASSLVLGVTYEQYF.